A single sample is the source of the 8 T cell receptor beta chains below, sequenced in a study of cytomegalovirus exposure and HLA in healthy donors. Amplification used 60 Vbeta primers and 13 Jbeta primers. Only in-frame clones appear in the TCRdb table, and some are missing; sequencing was by immunoSEQ multiplex PCR. The data show 150,000 to 200,000 clones, less than 80% seen once. Sequencing was carried out using PBMCs. These receptors were obtained from a woman aged 30 to 39 in good health and CMV-seropositive.

J is TRBJ2-2 and V is TRBV19, with 9 nucleotides matching TRBD1. Germline CDR1 reads LNHDA; CDR2 reads SQIVND (reference sequence). V lost 3 bases to trimming and J lost 5 bases; unmatched junction nucleotides: 4. The CDR3 totals 15 residues. In nucleotides, the CDR3 is TGTGCCAGTAGTATTGGGACAGGGCGGACCGGGGAGCTGTTTTTT. Amino acid sequence: CASSIGTGRTGELFF.

The gene calls are TRBV6-5 and TRBJ1-2; maybe TRBD1 (5 bases). CDR1 is MNHEY and CDR2 is SVGAGI in the germline V gene. The CDR3 runs to 14 residues. The V and J ends lost 8 bases and 2 bases respectively, with 15 bases between them. This CDR3 reads CASARSAGNYGYTF. Written as DNA, the CDR3 is TGTGCCAGCGCACGGTCGGCAGGGAACTATGGCTACACCTTC.

This rearrangement joins TRBV7-9 to TRBJ2-7, with 8 bases identical to TRBD2. This CDR3 spans 17 amino acids. Looked up from germline, CDR1 is SEHNR and CDR2 is FQNEAQ (reference sequence). The V gene end was trimmed by 5 bases and the J gene end by 2 bases; junction bases not matched to a gene: 14. CDR3 in DNA: TGTGCCAGCAGCCCGGGCTGGAGCGGGAGTGAACCCTACGAGCAGTACTTC. This encodes CASSPGWSGSEPYEQYF.

V is TRBV27 and J is TRBJ1-5; D is ambiguous. Germline CDR1 is MNHEY and CDR2 is SMNVEV (reference sequence). The CDR3 covers 15 residues. Trimming removed 6 bases at V and 0 bases at J, with 12 bases between. CDR3 sequence: CASSSDTYSNQPQHF. DNA of the CDR3: TGTGCCAGCAGCTCAGACACTTATAGCAATCAGCCCCAGCATTTT.

The chain uses TRBV6-4 and TRBJ2-1; TRBD2 agrees at 14 bases. Trimming took 4 bases from V and 8 from J; bases not matched to a gene: 4. CDR1 MRHNA and CDR2 SNTAGT come from the germline V gene. This CDR3 comprises 15 residues. In nucleotides, the CDR3 is TGTGCCAGCAGTGCGGGACTAGCGGGAGTCTATGAGCAGTTCTTC. Translation gives CASSAGLAGVYEQFF.

This chain connects TRBV18 to TRBJ2-5, with a tentative D call TRBD2 (6 bases). This CDR3 is 17 amino acids long. The germline V and J ends were trimmed by 2 bases and 3 bases, with 19 bases remaining between them. Germline loops: CDR1 KGHSH, CDR2 LQKENI. Here the CDR3 reads CASSPMGGSGVEETQYF. CDR3 bases: TGTGCCAGCTCACCAATGGGAGGTAGCGGAGTCGAAGAGACCCAGTACTTC. Combining the CDR3 with reference TRBV18 and TRBJ2-5 gives the whole variable domain NAGVMQNPRHLVRRRGQEARLRCSPMKGHSHVYWYRQLPEEGLKFMVYLQKENIIDESGMPKERFSAEFPKEGPSILRIQQVVRGDSAAYFCASSPMGGSGVEETQYFGPGTRLLVL.

This clone was picked up a small number of times. This chain connects TRBV29-1 to TRBJ2-4; D is possibly TRBD1 (6 bases). Trimming shortened V by 6 bases and J by 2 bases, and 17 bases separated the two germline ends. This CDR3 has 15 residues. Germline CDR1 reads SQVTM; CDR2 reads ANQGSEA. CDR3 DNA sequence: TGCAGCGTCAACAGGGTGAGGGGGTCCAAAAACATTCAGTACTTC. This codes for CSVNRVRGSKNIQYF.

Worth noting for this clone: An end of the junction does not agree with germline; a read error may underlie this. The chain combines TRBV30 with TRBJ2-1, with D perhaps TRBD2 (6 bases). This CDR3 is 14 amino acids long. CDR1 is GTSNPN, CDR2 SVGIG, per germline (reference sequence). CDR3 region: CAWSGGRTYNEQFF. CDR3 bases: TGTGCGTGGAGTGGTGGGAGGACCTACAATGAGCAGTTCTTC.